The 30 T cell receptor beta chains below all came from one sample that was sequenced in a study of blood T cell repertoires in COVID-19. Sequenced by immunoSEQ multiplex PCR; TCRdb stores in-frame clones only, minus some. Altogether approximately 300,000 clones are present, roughly 84% being singletons, with the ten largest covering around 14%. The sample taken for sequencing was peripheral blood. Every receptor here comes from a person aged 70 to 85 with COVID-19, enrolled during active disease.

The V call is TRBV7-2, the J call TRBJ1-5, with D uncertain. The CDR3 runs 14 residues. Trimming left V 4 bases short and J 5 bases short, with 12 bases between. Germline CDR1 SGHTA, CDR2 FQGNSA. The CDR3 DNA follows: TGTGCCAGCAGCTCCACCGGTCCCTATCAGCCCCAGCATTTT. Protein sequence: CASSSTGPYQPQHF.

The J gene is TRBJ2-1, the V gene TRBV5-4; the match to TRBD2 covers 11 bases. V shed 5 bases, J shed 4 bases, and the junction held 11 bases outside the gene matches. The CDR3 spans 17 residues. Germline CDR1 and CDR2: SGHNT and YYREEE (reference sequence). The CDR3 nucleotides are TGTGCCAGCAGTTCCACCCTAGCGGGAGGAGTATACAATGAGCAGTTCTTC. Amino acids: CASSSTLAGGVYNEQFF.

The chain links TRBV11-3 to TRBJ2-1; 8 bases are a match to TRBD2. The V gene end was trimmed by 5 bases and the J gene end by 3 bases; junction bases not matched to a gene: 6. CDR3 length: 15 residues. Germline lookup yields CDR1 SGHNT and CDR2 YENEEA. The CDR3 coding sequence is TGTGCCAGCAGCCCTCGGGAGGGCCGCTACAATGAGCAGTTCTTC. Translation: CASSPREGRYNEQFF.

The rearrangement links TRBV6-2 or TRBV6-3 to TRBJ2-5; 9 bases map to TRBD2. Trimming at V came to 2 bases and at J to 0 bases, leaving 4 bases not matched to a gene. Germline V lookup: CDR1 MNHEY, CDR2 SVGEGT. The CDR3 extends over 16 amino acids. The CDR3 sequence is CASSYGQRGDQETQYF. CDR3 DNA: TGTGCCAGCAGTTACGGACAGCGGGGGGACCAAGAGACCCAGTACTTC.

The V and J genes are TRBV27 and TRBJ2-1; 13 nucleotides match TRBD2. The CDR3 sequence is 19 residues long. With V trimmed by 6 bases and J by 7 bases, 18 bases remained unmatched. Germline V CDR1 and CDR2: MNHEY, SMNVEV (reference sequence). CDR3 loop: CASRSPRLAGGFSLNEQFF. The CDR3 DNA is TGTGCCAGCAGGTCGCCTCGACTAGCGGGGGGCTTTTCGTTGAATGAGCAGTTCTTC.

The rearrangement links TRBV25-1 to TRBJ2-2; the match to TRBD2 covers 8 bases. CDR1 is MGHDK and CDR2 is SYGVNS in the germline V gene. The V segment lost 3 bases and the J segment 6 bases; nucleotides outside the gene matches: 3. The CDR3 sequence is 14 residues long. The CDR3 spells CASSEPGGAGELFF. CDR3 coding DNA: TGTGCCAGCAGTGAGCCCGGGGGGGCCGGGGAGCTGTTTTTT.

V and J are TRBV6-4 and TRBJ2-2; the D is unclear. The CDR3 has 13 residues. Trimming pared 0 bases from V and 7 bases from J, leaving 6 bases between. CDR1 is MRHNA, CDR2 SNTAGT, per germline. The CDR3 is CASSDSIVGELFF. In DNA, the CDR3 is TGTGCCAGCAGTGACTCGATAGTCGGGGAGCTGTTTTTT.

This sequence joins TRBV27 and TRBJ1-6; 8 bases are shared with TRBD1. The CDR3 consists of 15 residues. The V segment lost 5 bases and the J segment 6 bases; nucleotides outside the gene matches: 6. The germline gives CDR1 MNHEY, CDR2 SMNVEV (reference sequence). DNA of the CDR3: TGTGCCAGCAGTGCCGACAGGGGCCTTAATTCACCCCTCCACTTT. Its protein is CASSADRGLNSPLHF.

Concerning this clone: Other DNA sequences in this sample translate to the same CDR3. The chain carries TRBV12-3 or TRBV12-4 and TRBJ2-7; D call uncertain. The CDR3 is 11 amino acids. V was trimmed by 4 bases and J by 4 bases, leaving 5 bases between them. The CDR3 nucleotides read TGTGCCAGCAGTTCACTATACGAGCAGTACTTC. Translation: CASSSLYEQYF.

The rearrangement uses TRBV14 and TRBJ2-2, with 10 bases that match TRBD1. Trimming removed 6 bases from V and 7 bases from J; junction bases left unmatched: 5. Germline V gene data show CDR1 as SGHDN and CDR2 as FVKESK. The CDR3 totals 14 residues. Here the CDR3 DNA reads TGTGCCAGCAGAAGACAGGGGGCTTACGGGGAGCTGTTTTTT. It codes for CASRRQGAYGELFF.

The chain combines TRBV9 with TRBJ2-5; TRBD1 aligns across 7 bases. Germline V gives CDR1 SGDLS, CDR2 YYNGEE. The CDR3 contains 15 residues. Trimming at V came to 3 bases and at J to 2 bases, leaving 7 bases not matched to a gene. CDR3 DNA: TGTGCCAGCAGCGCTAGGGACAGAAAGCAAGAGACCCAGTACTTC. Its translation: CASSARDRKQETQYF.

This rearrangement joins TRBV7-2 to TRBJ1-5, with a tentative D call TRBD1 (6 bases). This CDR3 has 17 residues. CDR1 and CDR2 from the germline V gene are SGHTA and FQGNSA. Deletions cut 1 base from V and 2 bases from J, with 15 bases between. CDR3 nucleotide sequence: TGTGCCAGCAGCTTAGGGCGTCGGGGGGCTGGCAATCAGCCCCAGCATTTT. Translated: CASSLGRRGAGNQPQHF.

CDR3: CASSGGTGGVSQPQHF. CDR3 DNA: TGTGCCAGCAGCGGCGGGACAGGGGGAGTTAGTCAGCCCCAGCATTTT. V usage is TRBV7-8 and J usage is TRBJ1-5; TRBD1 matches 11 bases. CDR1 and CDR2 (germline): SGHVS, FQNEAQ. Trimming removed 5 bases from V and 6 bases from J; junction bases left unmatched: 9. The CDR3 has 16 residues.

The chain recombines TRBV2 with TRBJ2-5; the D is unclear. V was shortened by 4 bases and J by 5 bases, with 11 bases between the two germline ends. From germline, CDR1 is SNHLY and CDR2 FYNNEI. The CDR3 consists of 13 residues. The CDR3 here is CASSVLAVETQYF. CDR3 DNA sequence: TGTGCCAGCAGTGTTTTGGCAGTTGAGACCCAGTACTTC.

The chain couples TRBV28 to TRBJ1-6; no reliable D call. V was trimmed by 7 bases and J by 0 bases, leaving 25 bases between them. CDR3 length equals 20 residues. Germline V gives CDR1 MDHEN, CDR2 SYDVKM. The DNA for the CDR3 is TGTGCCAGCATTCCCTTTAACCCGATGGGCCTAAGCTCCTATAATTCACCCCTCCACTTT. Protein product: CASIPFNPMGLSSYNSPLHF.

V is TRBV27 and J is TRBJ1-2, with TRBD1 identical over 12 bases. The CDR3 loop spans 15 amino acids. Germline CDR1 MNHEY, CDR2 SMNVEV (reference sequence). The ends lost 5 bases at V and 8 bases at J; junction bases unmatched: 9. The CDR3 sequence is CASSPSGTGGGGYTF. CDR3 sequence (DNA): TGTGCCAGCAGTCCTTCCGGGACAGGGGGCGGCGGCTACACCTTC.

The chain combines TRBV9 with TRBJ1-5; D gene ambiguous. The V gene lost 2 bases and the J gene lost 6 bases, with 9 bases spanning the gap. CDR1 is SGDLS, CDR2 YYNGEE, per germline. This CDR3 spans 13 amino acids. The CDR3 DNA sequence: TGTGCCAGCAGCGTGTCGGTTGGTCAGCCCCAGCATTTT. Amino acids: CASSVSVGQPQHF.

V is TRBV28 and J is TRBJ2-2; D gene unclear. Germline CDR1 reads MDHEN; CDR2 reads SYDVKM. Trimming left V 4 bases short and J 4 bases short, with 4 bases between. The CDR3 runs 12 residues. The CDR3 is CASSSFTGELFF. DNA for the CDR3: TGTGCCAGCAGTTCCTTCACCGGGGAGCTGTTTTTT.

The chain joins TRBV5-1 to TRBJ1-1; 9 bases agree with TRBD1. J was trimmed by 4 bases and V by 4 bases; bases with no gene match: 8. The CDR3 contains 15 residues. Germline V CDR1 and CDR2: SGHRS, YFSETQ. CDR3 DNA: TGCGCCAGCAGCAGGGGACAGGGCGGGAGCACTGAAGCTTTCTTT. The encoded protein is CASSRGQGGSTEAFF. The whole variable domain, filled in from reference TRBV5-1 and TRBJ1-1, reads KAGVTQTPRYLIKTRGQQVTLSCSPISGHRSVSWYQQTPGQGLQFLFEYFSETQRNKGNFPGRFSGRQFSNSRSEMNVSTLELGDSALYLCASSRGQGGSTEAFFGQGTRLTVV.

The chain combines TRBV9 with TRBJ2-1, with D perhaps matching TRBD1 (6 bases). V dropped 3 bases and J dropped 9 bases, with 19 bases sitting between them. The CDR3 extends over 15 amino acids. Germline CDR1 and CDR2: SGDLS and YYNGEE. The CDR3 bases are TGTGCCAGCAGCGCCGCCGGGACACCTAACGGTGAGCAGTTCTTC. Translated: CASSAAGTPNGEQFF.

V gene TRBV30 combines with J gene TRBJ2-1; D may be TRBD2 (6 bases). V lost 2 bases and J 0 bases, leaving 20 bases between the germline ends. The CDR3 covers 18 residues. Germline CDR1 and CDR2: GTSNPN and SVGIG (reference sequence). CDR3 nucleotide sequence: TGTGCCTGGAGTCTCGGCGGGATGGGTTATAGCTCCTACAATGAGCAGTTCTTC. It codes for CAWSLGGMGYSSYNEQFF.

This chain links TRBV7-3 with TRBJ2-3, with TRBD1 matching 7 bases. The V gene end was trimmed by 1 base and the J gene end by 4 bases; junction bases not matched to a gene: 8. The CDR3 extends over 16 amino acids. Germline CDR1 reads SGHTA; CDR2 reads FQGTGA. The CDR3 here is CASSLMRRGTADTQYF. The CDR3 bases are TGTGCCAGCAGCTTAATGCGCAGGGGGACGGCAGATACGCAGTATTTT.

The chain uses TRBV7-2 and TRBJ2-5; D is unclear. Trimming shortened V by 4 bases and J by 7 bases, and 10 bases separated the two germline ends. The CDR3 has 12 amino acids. Germline V lookup: CDR1 SGHTA, CDR2 FQGNSA. The CDR3, as DNA: TGTGCCAGCAGCTCCTCTAGAGTGACCCAGTACTTC. Its protein is CASSSSRVTQYF. Combining the CDR3 with reference TRBV7-2 and TRBJ2-5 gives the whole variable domain GAGVSQSPSNKVTEKGKDVELRCDPISGHTALYWYRQSLGQGLEFLIYFQGNSAPDKSGLPSDRFSAERTGGSVSTLTIQRTQQEDSAVYLCASSSSRVTQYFGPGTRLLVL.

The rearrangement joins TRBV7-2 to TRBJ2-1; 12 bases agree with TRBD2. The CDR3 is 14 residues long. Germline values: CDR1 SGHTA, CDR2 FQGNSA. Trimming removed 10 bases from V and 4 bases from J; junction bases left unmatched: 5. The CDR3 is CATTTSGGYNEQFF. In DNA form, the CDR3 reads TGTGCCACCACAACTAGCGGGGGGTACAATGAGCAGTTCTTC.

The chain joins TRBV13 to TRBJ2-3; a weak D match, TRBD2 (5 bases). Germline V gene lookup returns CDR1 PRHDT and CDR2 FYEKMQ (reference sequence). This CDR3 contains 13 residues. The ends were cut back, 0 bases at V and 4 bases at J, with 5 bases in the middle. CDR3 loop: CASSLGEADTQYF. CDR3 DNA sequence: TGTGCCAGCAGCTTAGGGGAGGCAGATACGCAGTATTTT.

The chain employs TRBV2 and TRBJ1-1; TRBD1 matches at 7 bases. Trimming removed 8 bases from V and 5 bases from J; junction bases left unmatched: 8. The CDR3 is made up of 13 amino acids. The germline V gene encodes CDR1 SNHLY and CDR2 FYNNEI. CDR3 nucleotide sequence: TGTGCCAGCTCCCGAGACAGGGCGACTGAAGCTTTCTTT. This codes for CASSRDRATEAFF.

This clone was picked up a small number of times. This chain connects TRBV7-8 to TRBJ1-4; D remains ambiguous. The CDR3 has 14 amino acids. Germline V CDR1 and CDR2: SGHVS, FQNEAQ. The ends were cut back, 3 bases at V and 8 bases at J, with 13 bases in the middle. The CDR3 reads CASSLRAVGEKLFF. Here the CDR3 DNA reads TGTGCCAGCAGCTTGAGGGCCGTGGGGGAAAAACTGTTTTTT.

This chain connects TRBV28 to TRBJ1-2; possible D gene TRBD1, 5 bases. With 1 base removed from V and 8 bases from J, the gap between germline ends came to 11 bases. This CDR3 has 13 residues. Germline assignment: CDR1 MDHEN and CDR2 SYDVKM. The CDR3 DNA follows: TGTGCCAGCAGTTTATCCCAGGGAAGAGGCTACACCTTC. It encodes CASSLSQGRGYTF.

The chain joins TRBV19 to TRBJ1-4; 7 positions agree with TRBD1. This CDR3 contains 15 residues. V shed 5 bases, J shed 3 bases, and the junction held 6 bases outside the gene matches. The germline gives CDR1 LNHDA, CDR2 SQIVND (reference sequence). The CDR3: CASSGAGTANEKLFF. The CDR3 coding sequence is TGTGCCAGTAGTGGCGCCGGGACAGCTAATGAAAAACTGTTTTTT.

The rearrangement joins TRBV7-3 to TRBJ2-3; 16 bases agree with TRBD2. The V gene end was trimmed by 4 bases and the J gene end by 4 bases; junction bases not matched to a gene: 2. The germline V gene has CDR1 SGHTA and CDR2 FQGTGA. The CDR3 contains 16 residues. This chain's CDR3 is CASSYGTSGGADTQYF. The DNA for the CDR3 is TGTGCCAGCAGCTACGGGACTAGCGGGGGGGCAGATACGCAGTATTTT.